The table lists the clone carrying this T cell receptor beta chain with many counts. Its target is not known. This sample stems from a study of blood T cells in healthy people across ages. Sample-barcoded 5' priming and a J-beta primer mix drove a second PCR of roughly 6 to 12 cycles. The template-switch adaptor, which had 12 random nucleotides, put a tag on each cDNA molecule. One entry per CDR3 protein results from TCRdb running MiXCR on the 5' RACE reads. The sample has about 580,000 distinct CDR3 sequences; roughly 43% are singletons. Points from the study as a whole: Using unsorted PBMCs precluded a conclusive naive versus antigen-experienced comparison.

The CDR3 has 14 residues. Germline assignment: CDR1 SQVTM and CDR2 ANQGSEA. V was cut by 6 bases and J by 9 bases, with 23 bases left in between. This chain joins TRBV29-1 and TRBJ2-5, with D maybe TRBD1 (6 bases). What was sequenced was blood. The receptor was derived from a man older than 75 in good health. CDR3 sequence: CSVTRDIGIGAQYF. In DNA, the CDR3 is TGCAGCGTCACCCGGGACATCGGAATTGGCGCCCAGTACTTC.